These T cell receptor beta chains were read from a single sample in a study of CD8 T cells in Susac syndrome. TCRdb reanalysed the immunoSEQ multiplex PCR reads using MiXCR and keeps one entry per CDR3 protein. This repertoire shows around 130,000 distinct CDR3 sequences, roughly 95% found once; its top ten account for approximately 0.12%. Sample: CD4+ T cells from PBMCs. The receptors were sampled from a human donor with multiple sclerosis. CDR3s include the opening cysteine and the closing phenylalanine or tryptophan. The order of the fields is J gene, V gene, CDR3 protein.

j_gene: TRBJ2-7
v_gene: TRBV29-1
CDR3aa: CSVQSGGRFYF

j_gene: TRBJ1-2
v_gene: TRBV20-1
CDR3aa: CSAPGTGSGYTF

j_gene: TRBJ1-1
v_gene: TRBV3-1
CDR3aa: CASSRGGLNTEAFF

j_gene: TRBJ1-6
v_gene: TRBV2
CDR3aa: CASSEALGGSAPLHF

j_gene: TRBJ1-2
v_gene: TRBV2
CDR3aa: CASSGEGLGGYTF

j_gene: TRBJ2-7
v_gene: TRBV20-1
CDR3aa: CSARDSRERAGLRYEQYF

j_gene: TRBJ2-3
v_gene: TRBV24-1
CDR3aa: CATSDPGLDLYF

j_gene: TRBJ2-7
v_gene: TRBV7-3
CDR3aa: CASSLSVAGGENEQYF

j_gene: TRBJ2-3
v_gene: TRBV5-4
CDR3aa: CASSLRTAMTDTQYF

j_gene: TRBJ2-3
v_gene: TRBV9
CDR3aa: CASSVEKDTQYF

j_gene: TRBJ2-1
v_gene: TRBV19
CDR3aa: CASSRPGGAKHDEQFF

j_gene: TRBJ1-5
v_gene: TRBV9
CDR3aa: CASSPSGGLQPQHF

j_gene: TRBJ1-1
v_gene: TRBV7-3
CDR3aa: CASSSSTGGVDF

j_gene: TRBJ1-1
v_gene: TRBV6-5
CDR3aa: CASSWGQTTEAFF

j_gene: TRBJ1-1
v_gene: TRBV6-1
CDR3aa: CASSPLRQARGEAFF

j_gene: TRBJ2-1
v_gene: TRBV7-2
CDR3aa: CASSLERGGRFEQFF

j_gene: TRBJ1-1
v_gene: TRBV29-1
CDR3aa: CSAGTNTEAFF

j_gene: TRBJ2-1
v_gene: TRBV7-2
CDR3aa: CASSLEAYNEQFF

j_gene: TRBJ1-4
v_gene: TRBV15
CDR3aa: CATSRDLAGSGEKLFF

j_gene: TRBJ2-7
v_gene: TRBV5-6
CDR3aa: CASSRRDEQYF

j_gene: TRBJ2-5
v_gene: TRBV3-1
CDR3aa: CASSQTAGGGAGTQYF

j_gene: TRBJ1-1
v_gene: TRBV7-2
CDR3aa: CASSLGPGRLNTEAFF

j_gene: TRBJ2-5
v_gene: TRBV20-1
CDR3aa: CSAGGHSVVGGTQYF

j_gene: TRBJ2-3
v_gene: TRBV5-1
CDR3aa: CASSLEGTGSSTDTQYF

j_gene: TRBJ2-7
v_gene: TRBV7-2
CDR3aa: CASRVGQAGNEQYF

j_gene: TRBJ1-6
v_gene: TRBV10-3
CDR3aa: CAISESMNSPLHF

j_gene: TRBJ2-1
v_gene: TRBV3-1
CDR3aa: CASSHKGRTNEQFF

j_gene: TRBJ1-1
v_gene: TRBV24-1
CDR3aa: CATDGGLNTEAFF

j_gene: TRBJ2-1
v_gene: TRBV30
CDR3aa: CAWSALDRGNWNEQFF

j_gene: TRBJ2-1
v_gene: TRBV20-1
CDR3aa: CSARGTSGRGEQFF

j_gene: TRBJ2-7
v_gene: TRBV27
CDR3aa: CASSPLFAETYEQYF

j_gene: TRBJ2-2
v_gene: TRBV3-1
CDR3aa: CASSQALAGELFF

j_gene: TRBJ2-5
v_gene: TRBV29-1
CDR3aa: CSHGGLAGGLGETQYF

j_gene: TRBJ1-2
v_gene: TRBV2
CDR3aa: CASSAYRVNYGYTF

j_gene: TRBJ1-5
v_gene: TRBV20-1
CDR3aa: CSASAPGTEDQPQHF

j_gene: TRBJ2-2
v_gene: TRBV12-3/TRBV12-4
CDR3aa: CASRSTGYYGELFF

j_gene: TRBJ1-2
v_gene: TRBV6-5
CDR3aa: CASSYFGQGMGGYTF

j_gene: TRBJ1-6
v_gene: TRBV27
CDR3aa: CASSFSPSSYNSPLHF

j_gene: TRBJ1-2
v_gene: TRBV9
CDR3aa: CASSVGGLTSGYTF

j_gene: TRBJ1-1
v_gene: TRBV5-6
CDR3aa: CAGQGGDTEAFF

j_gene: TRBJ1-2
v_gene: TRBV7-9
CDR3aa: CASSQPPSNPGGYTF

j_gene: TRBJ1-4
v_gene: TRBV28
CDR3aa: CAAIPTGLGEKLFF

j_gene: TRBJ2-2
v_gene: TRBV29-1
CDR3aa: CSVARGRGGELFF

j_gene: TRBJ1-1
v_gene: TRBV20-1
CDR3aa: CSALPTSALLGTEAFF

j_gene: TRBJ2-3
v_gene: TRBV18
CDR3aa: CASSPPGLAGGTSTDTQYF